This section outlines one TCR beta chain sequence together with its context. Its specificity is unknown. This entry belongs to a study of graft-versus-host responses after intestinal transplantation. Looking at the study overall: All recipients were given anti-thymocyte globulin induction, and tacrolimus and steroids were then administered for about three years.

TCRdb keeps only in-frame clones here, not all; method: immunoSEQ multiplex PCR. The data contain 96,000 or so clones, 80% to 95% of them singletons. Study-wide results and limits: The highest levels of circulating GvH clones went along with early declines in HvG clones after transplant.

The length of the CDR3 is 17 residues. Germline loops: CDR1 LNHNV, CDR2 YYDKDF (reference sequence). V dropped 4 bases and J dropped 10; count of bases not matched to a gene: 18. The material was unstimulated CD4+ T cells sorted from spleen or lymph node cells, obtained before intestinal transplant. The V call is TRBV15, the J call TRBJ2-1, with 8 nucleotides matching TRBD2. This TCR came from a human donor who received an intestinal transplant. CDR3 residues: CATSNSPQGGRTIEQFF. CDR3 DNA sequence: TGTGCCACCAGCAACAGCCCCCAGGGCGGGAGGACCATCGAGCAGTTCTTC.